This TCR beta chain was sequenced for a study of blood T cell repertoires in COVID-19. Study at large: Specimens from acute and convalescent COVID-19 originated in the United States, Italy and Spain. Sources were T cells, B-cell-depleted T cells, or PBMCs; the material itself was cDNA or gDNA.

Methods used by the authors: Reference gene primer amplification gave nucleated cell count estimates. TCRdb's copy holds only in-frame clones and misses some; the assay was immunoSEQ multiplex PCR. The DNA gave D and trimming, while V, J and clone size come from that table. Of about 160,000 clones in the sample, 85% are singletons; the top ten hold more than 1%. CDR1 is SGHTA, CDR2 FQGNSA, per germline. CDR3 length: 16 amino acids. V lost 2 bases and J lost 0, with 14 bases in between. Sequencing was performed on peripheral blood. The rearrangement joins TRBV7-2 to TRBJ2-7; D is perhaps TRBD1 (6 bases). This sequence was found in a man aged 35-49 years with acute or convalescent COVID-19. CDR3 sequence reads: CASSLRWDTASYEQYF. The CDR3 DNA follows: TGTGCCAGCAGCTTAAGGTGGGACACGGCCTCCTACGAGCAGTACTTC.